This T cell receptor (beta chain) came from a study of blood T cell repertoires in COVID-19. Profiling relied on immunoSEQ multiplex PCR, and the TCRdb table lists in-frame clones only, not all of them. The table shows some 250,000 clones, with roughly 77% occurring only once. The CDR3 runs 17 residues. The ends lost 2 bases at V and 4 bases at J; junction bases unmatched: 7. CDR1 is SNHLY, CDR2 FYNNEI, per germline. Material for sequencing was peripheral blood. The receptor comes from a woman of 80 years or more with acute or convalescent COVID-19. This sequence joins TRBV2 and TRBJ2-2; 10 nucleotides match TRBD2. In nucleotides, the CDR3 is TGTGCCAGCAGTGAACCTAGCGGGAGTCATCCCACCGGGGAGCTGTTTTTT. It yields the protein CASSEPSGSHPTGELFF.